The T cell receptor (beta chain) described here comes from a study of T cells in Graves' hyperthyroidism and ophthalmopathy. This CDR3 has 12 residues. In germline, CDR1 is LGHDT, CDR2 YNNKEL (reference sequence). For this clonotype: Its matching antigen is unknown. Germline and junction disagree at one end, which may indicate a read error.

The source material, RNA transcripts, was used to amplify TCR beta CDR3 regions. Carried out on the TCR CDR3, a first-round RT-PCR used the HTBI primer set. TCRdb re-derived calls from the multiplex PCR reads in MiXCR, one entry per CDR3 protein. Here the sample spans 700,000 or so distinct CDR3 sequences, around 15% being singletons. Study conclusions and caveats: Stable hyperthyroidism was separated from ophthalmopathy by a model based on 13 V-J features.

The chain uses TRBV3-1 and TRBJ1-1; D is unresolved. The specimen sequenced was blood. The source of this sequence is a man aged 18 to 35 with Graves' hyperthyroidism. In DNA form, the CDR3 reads TGTGCCAGCCGCAAGGCAGGAGCTGAAGCTCTCTTT. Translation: CASRKAGAEALF. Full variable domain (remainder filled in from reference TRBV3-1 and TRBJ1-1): DTAVSQTPKYLVTQMGNDKSIKCEQNLGHDTMYWYKQDSKKFLKIMFSYNNKELIINETVPNRFSPKSPDKAHLNLHINSLELGDSAVYFCASRKAGAEALFGQGTRLTVV.